This entry lists 18 T cell receptor beta chains sequenced from one sample in a study of blood T cells in healthy people across ages. Through a sample-barcoded 5' primer and a J-beta primer mix, a second PCR was run for about 7 to 12 cycles. TCRdb re-analysed the 5' RACE reads in MiXCR, keeping a single row per CDR3 protein. Of hundreds of thousands of distinct CDR3 sequences listed, approximately 52% are singletons. Sequenced material: blood. Source of these receptors: a man between 60 and 75 years old in good health.

In its sample, this clonotype was seen a few times. The gene calls are TRBV7-2 and TRBJ2-7; 7 positions agree with TRBD2. The last part of the DNA fits TRBJ2-5 better; the J call may be wrong. Germline V gives CDR1 SGHTA, CDR2 FQGNSA. CDR3 size: 14 residues. The CDR3 spells CASSLESGIQTQYF. The CDR3 DNA is TGTGCCAGCAGCTTGGAGAGCGGGATACAGACCCAGTACTTC.

This chain uses TRBV5-5 with TRBJ2-5; 8 bases line up with TRBD1. The CDR3 loop spans 15 amino acids. The V and J ends lost 7 bases and 5 bases, in that order; junction bases with no gene match: 13. Germline CDR1 is SGHKS and CDR2 is YYEKEE (reference sequence). CDR3 sequence (DNA): TGTGCCAGCCAAGTACAGGGGGGTGTATGGGAGACCCAGTACTTC. Translating it yields CASQVQGGVWETQYF.

The V call is TRBV6-1, the J call TRBJ2-4, with D tentatively TRBD1 (6 bases). TRBJ2-7 explains the end of the DNA better; the J call may be wrong. CDR1 is MNHNS, CDR2 SASEGT, per germline. This CDR3 has 14 residues. The CDR3 spells CASSDAGRGDEQYF. The CDR3 DNA follows: TGTGCCAGCAGTGACGCAGGCAGGGGAGACGAGCAGTACTTC.

V gene TRBV5-1 combines with J gene TRBJ2-5; D unclear. Germline V gene lookup returns CDR1 SGHRS and CDR2 YFSETQ. The germline V and J ends were trimmed by 2 bases and 1 base, with 12 bases remaining between them. The CDR3 contains 15 residues. The DNA for the CDR3 is TGCGCCAGCAGCTTTTCCCAGAGAAGCCAAGAGACCCAGTACTTC. This translates into CASSFSQRSQETQYF.

The genes are TRBV9 and TRBJ2-1; perhaps D is TRBD1 or TRBD2 (6 bases each). V shed 4 bases and J shed 0 bases, with 17 bases lying between them. The CDR3 is made up of 17 amino acids. CDR1 is SGDLS, CDR2 YYNGEE, per germline. The CDR3 DNA reads as TGTGCCAGCAGCCAGCTCGGGGGCGGAAGCTCCTACAATGAGCAGTTCTTC. Translating it yields CASSQLGGGSSYNEQFF. Combining the CDR3 with reference TRBV9 and TRBJ2-1 gives the whole variable domain DSGVTQTPKHLITATGQRVTLRCSPRSGDLSVYWYQQSLDQGLQFLIQYYNGEERAKGNILERFSAQQFPDLHSELNLSSLELGDSALYFCASSQLGGGSSYNEQFFGPGTRLTVL.

Notes on this clonotype: A much larger clone lies one base from this, so it may be a read error. The chain recombines TRBV29-1 with TRBJ2-6; 9 bases fit TRBD1. V lost 4 bases, J lost 3 bases, and 10 bases stayed unmatched. This CDR3 comprises 17 residues. The germline V gene encodes CDR1 SQVTM and CDR2 ANQGSEA. The CDR3, as DNA: TGCAGCGTTGGGCACAGGGGGCGAGGATTTGGGGCCAACGTCCTGACTTTC. It yields the protein CSVGHRGRGFGANVLTF.

The table lists this clonotype with many counts. This rearrangement joins TRBV28 to TRBJ2-1; 10 bases align to TRBD2. Germline CDR1 is MDHEN and CDR2 is SYDVKM. This CDR3 region has 16 residues. V lost 1 base and J lost 10; bases outside the gene matches: 10. CDR3 coding DNA: TGTGCCAGCAGTTTATTTGCTAGCGGGGGTGACCGGGAGCAGTTCTTC. Amino acids: CASSLFASGGDREQFF.

The V call is TRBV14, the J call TRBJ2-1; 10 bases agree with TRBD2. CDR1 and CDR2 from the germline V gene are SGHDN and FVKESK. The CDR3 totals 13 residues. V shed 1 base, J shed 12 bases, and the junction held 3 bases outside the gene matches. CDR3 sequence reads: CASSQGAGGVQFF. The CDR3 nucleotides read TGTGCCAGCAGCCAAGGAGCGGGGGGGGTGCAGTTCTTC. Full variable domain (outside the CDR3, taken from reference TRBV14 and TRBJ2-1): EAGVTQFPSHSVIEKGQTVTLRCDPISGHDNLYWYRRVMGKEIKFLLHFVKESKQDESGMPNNRFLAERTGGTYSTLKVQPAELEDSGVYFCASSQGAGGVQFFGPGTRLTVL.

Only a few counts were recorded for this clonotype. The chain links TRBV6-2 or TRBV6-3 to TRBJ2-7; D may match TRBD1 or TRBD2 (5 bases each). Germline-derived CDR1 and CDR2 are MNHEY and SVGEGT. CDR3 length equals 16 residues. The V gene lost 0 bases and the J gene lost 0 bases, with 12 bases spanning the gap. CDR3 loop: CASSYSRDGFSYEQYF. For the CDR3, the DNA is TGTGCCAGCAGTTACTCGAGGGACGGATTCTCCTACGAGCAGTACTTC.

The genes are TRBV5-6 and TRBJ2-7; D is uncertain. Trimming took off 1 base at V and 2 bases at J, with 7 bases between the two ends. CDR3 length equals 13 residues. Per germline, CDR1 SGHDT and CDR2 YYEEEE. The CDR3 DNA follows: TGTGCCAGCAGCTTGATTGGAGCCTACGAGCAGTACTTC. Its translation is CASSLIGAYEQYF.

The CDR3 DNA sequence: TGTGCCAGCAGCCCAACGGACAGGGGGGCTGGGGCCAACGTCCTGACTTTC. Protein: CASSPTDRGAGANVLTF. The V call is TRBV3-1, the J call TRBJ2-6, with 10 bases matching TRBD1. Germline assignment: CDR1 LGHDT and CDR2 YNNKEL (reference sequence). V lost 4 bases and J lost 2; bases outside the gene matches: 5. There are 17 residues in the CDR3.

This clonotype was counted between two and nine times. The J gene is TRBJ2-3, the V gene TRBV4-2; the match to TRBD2 covers 13 bases. CDR3 length: 17 amino acids. V gave up 2 bases and J gave up 3 bases; unmatched junction bases: 5. Germline CDR1 LGHNA, CDR2 YNFKEQ. In DNA, the CDR3 is TGTGCCAGCAGCCAACCGACTAGCGGGAGGAGGACAGATACGCAGTATTTT. This sequence encodes CASSQPTSGRRTDTQYF.

This clonotype is a singleton in its sample. The V gene is TRBV27, the J gene TRBJ2-3, with 8 bases that match TRBD2. J gave up 7 bases and V 5 bases, and 11 bases lay outside the gene matches. The CDR3 covers 15 residues. CDR1 is MNHEY and CDR2 is SMNVEV in the germline V gene (reference sequence). CDR3 sequence: CASSPFTSGGYTQYF. The CDR3 nucleotides read TGTGCCAGCAGTCCATTTACTTCGGGGGGGTATACGCAGTATTTT.

Notes on this clonotype: Being one base from a much bigger clone, this may be a read error. The genes are TRBV28 and TRBJ2-1; 9 bases line up with TRBD2. The germline V gene has CDR1 MDHEN and CDR2 SYDVKM. V was pared by 5 bases and J by 11 bases, with 13 bases of the junction left unmatched. The CDR3 covers 15 residues. The CDR3 nucleotides read TGTGCCAGCAGTAATAGCGGGAGTACGGACGGTAAGCAGTTCTTC. It specifies CASSNSGSTDGKQFF.

A few counts support this clonotype. This rearrangement joins TRBV6-5 to TRBJ2-5; D might be TRBD1 (5 bases). The CDR3 covers 14 residues. Germline assignment: CDR1 MNHEY and CDR2 SVGAGI. Trimming cost V 4 bases and J 1 base, with 10 bases left between them. CDR3 in amino acids: CASSSYRSQETQYF. The CDR3 DNA follows: TGTGCCAGCAGTTCATACAGGTCCCAAGAGACCCAGTACTTC.

This clonotype has a handful of counts. The chain's CDR3 is CASSQTGDSYNEQFF. Here the CDR3 DNA reads TGTGCCAGCAGTCAGACAGGGGACTCCTACAATGAGCAGTTCTTC. V is TRBV2 and J is TRBJ2-1; 8 nucleotides align to TRBD1. CDR1 and CDR2 from the germline V gene are SNHLY and FYNNEI. The length of the CDR3 is 15 residues. With V trimmed by 5 bases and J by 0 bases, 3 bases remained unmatched.

The V and J genes are TRBV5-1 and TRBJ1-2; 8 bases line up with TRBD1. V gave up 4 bases and J gave up 3 bases; unmatched junction bases: 8. Germline CDR1 and CDR2: SGHRS and YFSETQ. The CDR3 loop spans 15 amino acids. DNA for the CDR3: TGCGCCAGCAGCCCAACAGGGGGGAAGGACTATGGCTACACCTTC. It is translated as CASSPTGGKDYGYTF.

This clonotype appeared a few times. The V and J genes are TRBV4-1 and TRBJ2-7; TRBD1 agrees at 9 bases. Trimming cost V 5 bases and J 2 bases; bases outside gene matches: 13. The CDR3 contains 17 residues. Germline CDR1 MGHRA, CDR2 YSYEKL. This CDR3 reads CASSSPAGGQGPYEQYF. The DNA for the CDR3 is TGCGCCAGCAGCTCCCCGGCCGGGGGACAGGGCCCCTACGAGCAGTACTTC.